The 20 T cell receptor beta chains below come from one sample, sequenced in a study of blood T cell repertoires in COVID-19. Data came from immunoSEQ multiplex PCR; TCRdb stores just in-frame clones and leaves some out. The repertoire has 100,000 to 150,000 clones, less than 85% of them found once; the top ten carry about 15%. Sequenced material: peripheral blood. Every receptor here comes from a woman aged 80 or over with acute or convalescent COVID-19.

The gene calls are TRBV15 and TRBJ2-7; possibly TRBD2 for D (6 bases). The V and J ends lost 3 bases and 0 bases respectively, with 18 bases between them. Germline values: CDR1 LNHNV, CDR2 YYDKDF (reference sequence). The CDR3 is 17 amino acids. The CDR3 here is CATSSKPLASSSYEQYF. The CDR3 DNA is TGTGCCACCAGCAGTAAACCGCTAGCGTCGAGCTCCTACGAGCAGTACTTC.

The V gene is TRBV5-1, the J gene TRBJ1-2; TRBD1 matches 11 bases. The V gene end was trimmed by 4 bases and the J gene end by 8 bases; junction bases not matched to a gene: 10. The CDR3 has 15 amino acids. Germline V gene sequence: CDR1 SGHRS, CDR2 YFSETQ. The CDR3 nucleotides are TGCGCCAGCAGCCCGGGACAGGGGGTCCTTGAGGGCTACACCTTC. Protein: CASSPGQGVLEGYTF.

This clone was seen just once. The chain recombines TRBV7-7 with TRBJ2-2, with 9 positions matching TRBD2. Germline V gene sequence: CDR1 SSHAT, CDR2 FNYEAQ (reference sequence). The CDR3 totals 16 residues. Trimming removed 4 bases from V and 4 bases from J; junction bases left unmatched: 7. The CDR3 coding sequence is TGTGCCAGCAGCTCGCTAGCGGGACGCGGCACCGGGGAGCTGTTTTTT. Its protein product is CASSSLAGRGTGELFF.

CDR3 protein: CASSLQGPTNTEAFF. DNA for the CDR3: TGTGCCAGTAGCCTACAGGGGCCGACGAACACTGAAGCTTTCTTT. The chain is built from TRBV19 and TRBJ1-1; 7 positions match TRBD1. With V trimmed by 6 bases and J by 1 base, 8 bases remained unmatched. Germline V gives CDR1 LNHDA, CDR2 SQIVND (reference sequence). The CDR3 totals 15 residues. Full variable domain (missing parts from reference TRBV19 and TRBJ1-1): DGGITQSPKYLFRKEGQNVTLSCEQNLNHDAMYWYRQDPGQGLRLIYYSQIVNDFQKGDIAEGYSVSREKKESFPLTVTSAQKNPTAFYLCASSLQGPTNTEAFFGQGTRLTVV.

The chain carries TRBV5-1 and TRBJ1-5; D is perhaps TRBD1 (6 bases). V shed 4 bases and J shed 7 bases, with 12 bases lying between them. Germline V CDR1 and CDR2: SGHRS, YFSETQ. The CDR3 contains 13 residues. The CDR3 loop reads CASSLTGLQPQHF. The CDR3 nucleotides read TGCGCCAGCAGCCTAACAGGGCTGCAGCCCCAGCATTTT.

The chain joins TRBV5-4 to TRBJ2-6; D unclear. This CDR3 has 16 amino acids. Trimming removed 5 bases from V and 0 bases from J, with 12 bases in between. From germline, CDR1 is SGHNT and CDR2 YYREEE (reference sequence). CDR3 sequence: CASSRFQISGANVLTF. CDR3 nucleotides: TGTGCCAGCAGTCGATTTCAGATCTCTGGGGCCAACGTCCTGACTTTC.

The CDR3 DNA is TGTGCCAGCAGCTTGGGAGCCTACGAGCAGTACTTC. It translates to CASSLGAYEQYF. This chain joins TRBV7-9 and TRBJ2-7; tentatively, D is TRBD2 (5 bases). This CDR3 comprises 12 residues. Trimming took off 3 bases at V and 2 bases at J, with 5 bases between the two ends. From germline, CDR1 is SEHNR and CDR2 FQNEAQ (reference sequence).

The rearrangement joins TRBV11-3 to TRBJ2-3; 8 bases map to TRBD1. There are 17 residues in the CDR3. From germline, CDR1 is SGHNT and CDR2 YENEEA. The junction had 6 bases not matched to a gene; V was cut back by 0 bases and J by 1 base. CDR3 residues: CASSLDRLGQGTDTQYF. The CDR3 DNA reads TGTGCCAGCAGCTTAGACCGCTTGGGACAGGGCACAGATACGCAGTATTTT.

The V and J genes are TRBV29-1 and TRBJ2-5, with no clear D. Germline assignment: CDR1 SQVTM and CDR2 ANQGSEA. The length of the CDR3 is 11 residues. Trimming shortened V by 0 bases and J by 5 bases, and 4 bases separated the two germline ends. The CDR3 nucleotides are TGCAGCGTTGAAGATCGTGAGACCCAGTACTTC. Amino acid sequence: CSVEDRETQYF.

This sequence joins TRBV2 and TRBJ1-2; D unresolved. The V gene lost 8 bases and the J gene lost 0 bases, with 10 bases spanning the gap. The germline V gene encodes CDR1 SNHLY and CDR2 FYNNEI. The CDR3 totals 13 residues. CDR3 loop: CASSAIANYGYTF. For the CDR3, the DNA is TGTGCCAGCTCCGCTATCGCTAACTATGGCTACACCTTC. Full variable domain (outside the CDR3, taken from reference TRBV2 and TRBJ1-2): EPEVTQTPSHQVTQMGQEVILRCVPISNHLYFYWYRQILGQKVEFLVSFYNNEISEKSEIFDDQFSVERPDGSNFTLKIRSTKLEDSAMYFCASSAIANYGYTFGSGTRLTVV.

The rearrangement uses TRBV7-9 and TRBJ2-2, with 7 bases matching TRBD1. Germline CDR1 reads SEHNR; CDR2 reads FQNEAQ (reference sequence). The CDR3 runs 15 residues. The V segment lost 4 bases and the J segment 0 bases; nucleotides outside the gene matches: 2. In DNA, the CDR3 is TGTGCCAGCAGCTCTGACAGGGCGAACACCGGGGAGCTGTTTTTT. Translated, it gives CASSSDRANTGELFF.

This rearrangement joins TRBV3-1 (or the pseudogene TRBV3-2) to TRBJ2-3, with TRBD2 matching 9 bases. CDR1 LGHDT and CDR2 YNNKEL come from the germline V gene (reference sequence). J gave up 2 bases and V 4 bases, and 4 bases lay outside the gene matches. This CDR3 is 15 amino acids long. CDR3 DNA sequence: TGTGCCAGCAGCCTAAGCGGGAGGCTCACAGATACGCAGTATTTT. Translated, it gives CASSLSGRLTDTQYF.

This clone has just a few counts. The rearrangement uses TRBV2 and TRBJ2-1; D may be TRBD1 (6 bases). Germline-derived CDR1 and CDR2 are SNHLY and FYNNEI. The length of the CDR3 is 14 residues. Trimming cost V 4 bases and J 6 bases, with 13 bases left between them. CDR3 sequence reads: CASSGTGFFNEQFF. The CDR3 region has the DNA TGTGCCAGCAGTGGCACAGGGTTTTTCAATGAGCAGTTCTTC. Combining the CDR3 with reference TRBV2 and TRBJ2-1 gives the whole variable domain EPEVTQTPSHQVTQMGQEVILRCVPISNHLYFYWYRQILGQKVEFLVSFYNNEISEKSEIFDDQFSVERPDGSNFTLKIRSTKLEDSAMYFCASSGTGFFNEQFFGPGTRLTVL.

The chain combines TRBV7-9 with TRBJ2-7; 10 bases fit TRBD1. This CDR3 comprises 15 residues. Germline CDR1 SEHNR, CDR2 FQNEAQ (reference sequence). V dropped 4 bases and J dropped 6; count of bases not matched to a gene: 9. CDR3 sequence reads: CASSSRGTGAREQYF. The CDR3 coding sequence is TGTGCCAGCAGCTCCCGCGGGACAGGGGCTCGCGAGCAGTACTTC.

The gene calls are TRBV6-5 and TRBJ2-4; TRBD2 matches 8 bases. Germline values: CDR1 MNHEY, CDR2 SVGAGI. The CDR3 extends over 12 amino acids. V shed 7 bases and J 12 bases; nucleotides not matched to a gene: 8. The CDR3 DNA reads TGTGCCAGCAATAATAGGGCGGGGGGTCAGTACTTC. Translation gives CASNNRAGGQYF.

DNA for the CDR3: TGTGCCAGCAGCTTAGGGCAGGGAAGCCAAGAGACCCAGTACTTC. Amino acids: CASSLGQGSQETQYF. This chain uses TRBV7-9 with TRBJ2-5; D is possibly TRBD1 (5 bases). Trimming cost V 1 base and J 1 base, with 10 bases left between them. The CDR3 spans 15 residues. CDR1 is SEHNR, CDR2 FQNEAQ, per germline (reference sequence).

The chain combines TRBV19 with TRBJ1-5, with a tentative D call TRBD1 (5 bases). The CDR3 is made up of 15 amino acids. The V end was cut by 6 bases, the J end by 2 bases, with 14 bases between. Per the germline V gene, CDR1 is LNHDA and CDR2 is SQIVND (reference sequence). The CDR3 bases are TGTGCCAGTAGGTCACGAGGGGAGGGCAATCAGCCCCAGCATTTT. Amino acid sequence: CASRSRGEGNQPQHF.

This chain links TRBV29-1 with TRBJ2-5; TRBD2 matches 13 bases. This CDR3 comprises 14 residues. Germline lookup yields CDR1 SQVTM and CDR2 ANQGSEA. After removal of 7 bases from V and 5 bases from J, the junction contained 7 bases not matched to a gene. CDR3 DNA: TGCAGCGCGGGGACTAGCGGGGTGCGTGAGACCCAGTACTTC. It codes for CSAGTSGVRETQYF.

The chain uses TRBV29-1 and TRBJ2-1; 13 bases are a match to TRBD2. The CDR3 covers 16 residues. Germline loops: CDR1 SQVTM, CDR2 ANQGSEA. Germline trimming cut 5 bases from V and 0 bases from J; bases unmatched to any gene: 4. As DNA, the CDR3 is TGCAGCGTTCGGGGACTAGCGGGGAGCTCCTACAATGAGCAGTTCTTC. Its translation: CSVRGLAGSSYNEQFF.

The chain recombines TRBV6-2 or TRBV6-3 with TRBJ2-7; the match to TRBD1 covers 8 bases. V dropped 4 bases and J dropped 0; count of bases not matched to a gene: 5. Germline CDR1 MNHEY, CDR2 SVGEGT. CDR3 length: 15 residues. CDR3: CASSSQTGASYEQYF. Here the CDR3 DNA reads TGTGCCAGCAGTTCTCAGACAGGGGCCTCCTACGAGCAGTACTTC.